This T cell receptor beta chain was recovered during a study of T-cell reconstitution after alpha-beta-depleted transplantation in children. The CDR3 extends over 14 amino acids. V dropped 6 bases and J dropped 4 bases, with 16 bases sitting between them. CDR1 and CDR2 from the germline V gene are DFQATT and SNEGSKA (reference sequence). The TCRbeta library incorporated unique molecular identifiers. MiXCR, run by TCRdb on the PCR reads, gives a single entry per CDR3 protein. The data show roughly 120,000 distinct CDR3 sequences, with over 9% seen just once and more than 7% held by the top ten. This clonotype appeared many times.

The sample was PBMCs from the stem cell graft donor, taken from the stem cell graft. The chain carries TRBV20-1 and TRBJ1-5, with a weak D call TRBD1 (5 bases). The origin of this receptor is a human donor who donated a stem cell graft to a child with acute lymphoblastic leukemia. The DNA of the CDR3 is TGCAGTGCCCCCCAGGGTGCGTGGAATCAGCCCCAGCATTTT. Protein sequence: CSAPQGAWNQPQHF.